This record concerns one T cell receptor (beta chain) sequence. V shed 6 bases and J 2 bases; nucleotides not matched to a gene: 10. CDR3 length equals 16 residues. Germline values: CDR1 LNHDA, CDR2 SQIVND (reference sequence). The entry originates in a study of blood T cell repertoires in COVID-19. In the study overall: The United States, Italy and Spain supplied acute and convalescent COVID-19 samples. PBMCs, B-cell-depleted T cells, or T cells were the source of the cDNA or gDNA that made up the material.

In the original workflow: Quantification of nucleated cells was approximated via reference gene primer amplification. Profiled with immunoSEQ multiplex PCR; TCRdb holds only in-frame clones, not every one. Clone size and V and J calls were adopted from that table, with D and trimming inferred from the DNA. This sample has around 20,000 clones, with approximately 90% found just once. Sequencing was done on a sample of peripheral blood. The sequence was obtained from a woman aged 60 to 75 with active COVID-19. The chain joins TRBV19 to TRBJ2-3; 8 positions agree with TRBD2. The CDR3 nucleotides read TGTGCCAGTAGCCCTATCGCGGGGGGCCTCACAGATACGCAGTATTTT. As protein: CASSPIAGGLTDTQYF.